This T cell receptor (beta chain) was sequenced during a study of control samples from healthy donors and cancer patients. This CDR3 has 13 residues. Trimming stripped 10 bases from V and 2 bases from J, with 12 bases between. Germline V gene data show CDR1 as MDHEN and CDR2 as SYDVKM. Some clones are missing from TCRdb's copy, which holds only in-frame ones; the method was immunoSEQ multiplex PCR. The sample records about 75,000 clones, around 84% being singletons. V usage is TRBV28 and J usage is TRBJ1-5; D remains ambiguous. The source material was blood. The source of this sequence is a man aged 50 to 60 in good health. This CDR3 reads CATAGAGNQPQHF. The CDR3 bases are TGTGCCACTGCGGGTGCGGGCAATCAGCCCCAGCATTTT.